This record concerns one T cell receptor (beta chain) sequence. The antigen is unknown. The V gene lost 3 bases and the J gene lost 3 bases, with 15 bases spanning the gap. The CDR3 runs to 16 residues. Germline V gives CDR1 MGHRA, CDR2 YSYEKL. This entry is derived from a study of cytomegalovirus exposure and HLA in healthy donors. Study-wide results and caveats: In vitro data verified a few CMV-associated chains as specific for CMV antigens. Among TCR beta chains, those listed as cytomegalovirus-associated numbered some 170.

PCR used 60 Vbeta primers and 13 Jbeta primers. Generated by immunoSEQ multiplex PCR, the TCRdb table keeps only in-frame clones and is missing some. The sample has more than 140,000 clones, and its top ten clones hold over 2%. Source material: PBMCs. This rearrangement joins TRBV4-1 to TRBJ2-1; D perhaps matches TRBD2 (7 bases). The TCR comes from a woman between 18 and 29 years old in good health and CMV-seronegative. The CDR3 region has the DNA TGCGCCAGCAGCCAGCAAGGGGGGGGAGGCTACAATGAGCAGTTCTTC. Encoded protein: CASSQQGGGGYNEQFF.